What follows are 28 T cell receptor beta chains derived from one specimen sequenced in a study of blood T cell repertoires in COVID-19. This table comes from immunoSEQ multiplex PCR, and its TCRdb copy is limited to in-frame clones, with some not included. The table includes 450,000 to 500,000 clones, roughly 88% detected once. The sequenced sample consisted of peripheral blood. The receptors come from a human donor in a cohort sampled during active COVID-19.

This clone was seen only a few times. This chain uses TRBV18 with TRBJ1-5, with D maybe TRBD1 (6 bases). The V and J ends lost 3 bases and 3 bases respectively, with 18 bases between them. The CDR3 extends over 17 amino acids. CDR1 is KGHSH and CDR2 is LQKENI in the germline V gene. Here the CDR3 reads CASSPTGLPAHNQPQHF. The CDR3 DNA reads as TGTGCCAGCTCACCGACAGGCCTCCCGGCTCACAATCAGCCCCAGCATTTT.

This clone appeared a few times. This chain joins TRBV7-3 and TRBJ2-7; 8 nucleotides match TRBD2. V shed 4 bases, J shed 6 bases, and the junction held 11 bases outside the gene matches. This CDR3 is built from 15 residues. The germline gives CDR1 SGHTA, CDR2 FQGTGA. CDR3 coding DNA: TGTGCCAGCAGCTCAACTAGCGGAGGCAAGTCCGAGCAGTACTTC. It is translated as CASSSTSGGKSEQYF.

V and J are TRBV7-2 and TRBJ1-1; a weak D match, TRBD1 (5 bases). Trimming stripped 5 bases from V and 4 bases from J, with 14 bases between. This CDR3 spans 14 amino acids. CDR1 and CDR2 from the germline V gene are SGHTA and FQGNSA. As DNA, the CDR3 is TGTGCCAGCAGCAACACCCCGGGGGTCACTGAAGCTTTCTTT. Amino acids: CASSNTPGVTEAFF.

This clone was recorded only once. Other DNA sequences in the same sample also yield this CDR3. The chain uses TRBV6-5 and TRBJ2-1; TRBD2 matches 9 bases. The CDR3 runs to 15 residues. The V gene's germline CDR1 is MNHEY and CDR2 SVGAGI. After removal of 6 bases from V and 0 bases from J, the junction contained 3 bases not matched to a gene. DNA for the CDR3: TGTGCCAGCAGGACTAGCGGAGCCTCCTACAATGAGCAGTTCTTC. Translated: CASRTSGASYNEQFF.

This clone was picked up one time. The V gene is TRBV29-1, the J gene TRBJ2-1; tentatively, D is TRBD1 (6 bases). Germline V CDR1 and CDR2: SQVTM, ANQGSEA. V was trimmed by 4 bases and J by 9 bases, leaving 10 bases between them. The CDR3 sequence is 11 residues long. For the CDR3, the DNA is TGCAGCGTTGGGGGGCCTCTTGAGCAGTTCTTC. Amino acid sequence: CSVGGPLEQFF.

V gene TRBV19 combines with J gene TRBJ1-1, with D hard to call. This CDR3 is built from 15 residues. CDR1 and CDR2 from the germline V gene are LNHDA and SQIVND (reference sequence). The ends were cut back, 5 bases at V and 1 base at J, with 14 bases in the middle. The CDR3 here is CASSDDGGANTEAFF. Here the CDR3 DNA reads TGTGCCAGTAGTGATGACGGAGGCGCGAACACTGAAGCTTTCTTT.

The chain links TRBV5-1 to TRBJ2-2; 12 positions agree with TRBD2. This CDR3 contains 22 residues. Germline V gene lookup returns CDR1 SGHRS and CDR2 YFSETQ. V shed 0 bases, J shed 5 bases, and the junction held 20 bases outside the gene matches. The CDR3 region has the DNA TGCGCCAGCAGCTTGGCACCCTCATATATGGAGACTAGCGGGAGAATAACCGGGGAGCTGTTTTTT. It yields the protein CASSLAPSYMETSGRITGELFF.

The chain combines TRBV21-1 with TRBJ1-4. TRBV21-1 constitutes a pseudogene. The CDR3 contains 15 residues. CDR3 nucleotides: TGTGCCAGCAGCAAAGTGGGGACTGTTACCGAAAAACTGTTTTTT. Its translation: CASSKVGTVTEKLFF.

This chain uses TRBV6-2 or TRBV6-3 with TRBJ2-5; possibly TRBD2 for D (5 bases). The CDR3 has 14 residues. Germline CDR1 MNHEY, CDR2 SVGEGT. V was shortened by 5 bases and J by 2 bases, with 12 bases between the two germline ends. The CDR3: CASSLRLLQETQYF. For the CDR3, the DNA is TGTGCCAGCAGTCTCCGACTACTGCAAGAGACCCAGTACTTC.

V usage is TRBV4-2 and J usage is TRBJ1-4, with a weak D call TRBD1 (6 bases). From germline, CDR1 is LGHNA and CDR2 YNFKEQ. This CDR3 region has 16 residues. With 5 bases removed from V and 3 bases from J, the gap between germline ends came to 16 bases. The CDR3 reads CASSTSRTVSNEKLFF. The CDR3 DNA sequence: TGTGCCAGCAGCACCAGTCGGACAGTCTCTAATGAAAAACTGTTTTTT.

The chain links TRBV19 to TRBJ1-5; 10 nucleotides line up with TRBD1. The CDR3 has 17 residues. Germline V lookup: CDR1 LNHDA, CDR2 SQIVND (reference sequence). The junction had 17 bases not matched to a gene; V was cut back by 5 bases and J by 10 bases. The CDR3 loop is CASSPGKAGTGVSPQHF. The CDR3 DNA sequence: TGTGCCAGTAGTCCAGGAAAAGCTGGGACAGGGGTCAGCCCCCAGCATTTT.

V and J are TRBV9 and TRBJ1-1; D not certain. This CDR3 is 15 amino acids long. V was clipped by 0 bases and J by 0 bases, with 9 bases between them. Looked up from germline, CDR1 is SGDLS and CDR2 is YYNGEE. The CDR3 bases are TGTGCCAGCAGCGTAGTTAGTTACTTGAACACTGAAGCTTTCTTT. Its protein is CASSVVSYLNTEAFF. Full variable domain (remainder filled in from reference TRBV9 and TRBJ1-1): DSGVTQTPKHLITATGQRVTLRCSPRSGDLSVYWYQQSLDQGLQFLIQYYNGEERAKGNILERFSAQQFPDLHSELNLSSLELGDSALYFCASSVVSYLNTEAFFGQGTRLTVV.

Comment on this clone: Other nucleotide sequences from this sample produce the same CDR3. V and J are TRBV7-2 and TRBJ1-1; TRBD1 might be the D (5 bases). The CDR3 is made up of 14 amino acids. Per germline, CDR1 SGHTA and CDR2 FQGNSA. V was trimmed by 0 bases and J by 5 bases, leaving 10 bases between them. This CDR3 reads CASSLATGVTEAFF. The CDR3 nucleotides read TGTGCCAGCAGCTTAGCCACAGGAGTAACTGAAGCTTTCTTT.

The chain carries TRBV19 and TRBJ2-7; D may be TRBD1 (6 bases). Looked up from germline, CDR1 is LNHDA and CDR2 is SQIVND (reference sequence). The CDR3 spans 16 residues. V gave up 6 bases and J gave up 2 bases, with 20 bases separating them. In DNA, the CDR3 is TGTGCCAGTAGACCCACGGGCACAGGGTACCCCTACGAGCAGTACTTC. This gives the protein CASRPTGTGYPYEQYF. Drawing the rest from reference TRBV19 and TRBJ2-7, the complete variable domain is DGGITQSPKYLFRKEGQNVTLSCEQNLNHDAMYWYRQDPGQGLRLIYYSQIVNDFQKGDIAEGYSVSREKKESFPLTVTSAQKNPTAFYLCASRPTGTGYPYEQYFGPGTRLTVT.

The rearrangement links TRBV28 to TRBJ2-1, with 7 positions matching TRBD2. The CDR3 loop spans 15 amino acids. With V trimmed by 2 bases and J by 2 bases, 3 bases remained unmatched. The germline gives CDR1 MDHEN, CDR2 SYDVKM. The CDR3 reads CASSLASGPYNEQFF. The CDR3, as DNA: TGTGCCAGCAGTTTAGCTAGCGGCCCCTACAATGAGCAGTTCTTC.

For this clone: The identical CDR3 is also encoded by other nucleotide sequences in the sample. This chain joins TRBV5-1 and TRBJ1-2; weak D call: TRBD1 (5 bases). The CDR3 has 14 residues. Per the germline V gene, CDR1 is SGHRS and CDR2 is YFSETQ. V shed 0 bases and J shed 5 bases, with 11 bases lying between them. This chain's CDR3 is CASSLGQGWYGYTF. The CDR3, as DNA: TGCGCCAGCAGCTTGGGGCAGGGCTGGTATGGCTACACCTTC. Full variable domain (outside the CDR3, taken from reference TRBV5-1 and TRBJ1-2): KAGVTQTPRYLIKTRGQQVTLSCSPISGHRSVSWYQQTPGQGLQFLFEYFSETQRNKGNFPGRFSGRQFSNSRSEMNVSTLELGDSALYLCASSLGQGWYGYTFGSGTRLTVV.

J is TRBJ2-5 and V is TRBV29-1; 12 bases are a match to TRBD1. V lost 7 bases to trimming and J lost 4 bases; unmatched junction nucleotides: 7. Germline lookup yields CDR1 SQVTM and CDR2 ANQGSEA. This CDR3 has 14 amino acids. CDR3 DNA: TGCAGCGCCCGGGACAGGGGGCTGATAGAGACCCAGTACTTC. Protein product: CSARDRGLIETQYF. Combining the CDR3 with reference TRBV29-1 and TRBJ2-5 gives the whole variable domain SAVISQKPSRDICQRGTSLTIQCQVDSQVTMMFWYRQQPGQSLTLIATANQGSEATYESGFVIDKFPISRPNLTFSTLTVSNMSPEDSSIYLCSARDRGLIETQYFGPGTRLLVL.

This rearrangement joins TRBV19 to TRBJ1-4; 7 bases are shared with TRBD1. The CDR3 has 15 residues. Germline CDR1 and CDR2: LNHDA and SQIVND (reference sequence). The junction had 10 bases not matched to a gene; V was cut back by 4 bases and J by 8 bases. The CDR3 region is CASSTTGRVEEKLFF. CDR3 sequence (DNA): TGTGCCAGTAGTACGACAGGGCGTGTGGAAGAAAAACTGTTTTTT.

The count of this clone is one. This chain links TRBV6-5 with TRBJ1-5, with TRBD1 matching 9 bases. V lost 4 bases and J lost 6; bases outside the gene matches: 4. The CDR3 length is 14 residues. Germline CDR1 is MNHEY and CDR2 is SVGAGI. Written as DNA, the CDR3 is TGTGCCAGCAGTTTCACAGGGGGCAGTCAGCCCCAGCATTTT. It codes for CASSFTGGSQPQHF.

This clone was seen only once. The V call is TRBV27, the J call TRBJ1-4; TRBD1 matches 10 bases. From germline, CDR1 is MNHEY and CDR2 SMNVEV (reference sequence). The CDR3 spans 15 residues. The V segment lost 2 bases and the J segment 6 bases; nucleotides outside the gene matches: 3. DNA of the CDR3: TGTGCCAGCAGTTTAATGACAGGGGGCTATGAAAAACTGTTTTTT. It specifies CASSLMTGGYEKLFF.

The chain carries TRBV3-1 (or the pseudogene TRBV3-2) and TRBJ1-1; no definite D call. The V end lost 4 bases, the J end lost 3 bases, and 12 bases lay between the germline ends. CDR1 and CDR2 (germline): LGHDT, YNNKEL (reference sequence). The CDR3 covers 14 residues. CDR3 coding DNA: TGTGCCAGCAGCCCTAGACCAGCGGACACTGAAGCTTTCTTT. This translates into CASSPRPADTEAFF.

The V and J genes are TRBV10-2 and TRBJ2-7, with D tentatively TRBD2 (6 bases). The CDR3 sequence is 18 residues long. V shed 3 bases and J shed 6 bases, with 27 bases lying between them. Germline V lookup: CDR1 WSHSY, CDR2 SAAADI. The CDR3, as DNA: TGCGCCAGCAGTGAAGGGTTGGGAGGTCAGCGTATCATAGGCGAGCAGTACTTC. Amino acid sequence: CASSEGLGGQRIIGEQYF.

The chain combines TRBV30 with TRBJ1-2, with 8 bases that match TRBD1. The germline gives CDR1 GTSNPN, CDR2 SVGIG (reference sequence). CDR3 size: 14 residues. The junction had 4 bases not matched to a gene; V was cut back by 2 bases and J by 2 bases. CDR3 sequence reads: CAWSSDRGNYGYTF. CDR3 bases: TGTGCCTGGAGTTCAGACAGGGGAAACTATGGCTACACCTTC.

The V and J genes are TRBV5-1 and TRBJ2-7; TRBD2 aligns across 8 bases. V lost 4 bases to trimming and J lost 4 bases; unmatched junction nucleotides: 10. This CDR3 is 15 amino acids long. From germline, CDR1 is SGHRS and CDR2 YFSETQ. The CDR3 coding sequence is TGCGCCAGCAGCCCCTCCGGCAGCGGGAGATACGAGCAGTACTTC. Its translation is CASSPSGSGRYEQYF.

This clone was seen a single time. The chain is built from TRBV5-4 and TRBJ1-1; D is possibly TRBD1 (6 bases). Germline V CDR1 and CDR2: SGHNT, YYREEE (reference sequence). The CDR3 is 14 amino acids. The V end was cut by 0 bases, the J end by 11 bases, with 17 bases between. CDR3 DNA sequence: TGTGCCAGCAGCTTGGGCGGGGGGCAAATAGGGGCTTTCTTT. It yields the protein CASSLGGGQIGAFF.

As to this clone: Other DNA sequences in the sample encode the same CDR3. J is TRBJ1-1 and V is TRBV5-1, with 8 bases that match TRBD1. Germline V gene data show CDR1 as SGHRS and CDR2 as YFSETQ. The V segment lost 4 bases and the J segment 1 base; nucleotides outside the gene matches: 6. The CDR3 has 15 residues. The CDR3 DNA is TGCGCCAGCAGCCTCTCCGGGACAGGGAACACTGAAGCTTTCTTT. As protein: CASSLSGTGNTEAFF. Variable domain in full (rest from reference TRBV5-1 and TRBJ1-1): KAGVTQTPRYLIKTRGQQVTLSCSPISGHRSVSWYQQTPGQGLQFLFEYFSETQRNKGNFPGRFSGRQFSNSRSEMNVSTLELGDSALYLCASSLSGTGNTEAFFGQGTRLTVV.

The chain links TRBV4-1 to TRBJ1-5, with 7 bases lining up with TRBD1. Trimming cost V 2 bases and J 2 bases; bases outside gene matches: 3. The V gene's germline CDR1 is MGHRA and CDR2 YSYEKL. The CDR3 runs to 15 residues. The CDR3 protein is CASSQYRGGNQPQHF. CDR3 DNA: TGCGCCAGCAGCCAATACAGGGGTGGCAATCAGCCCCAGCATTTT.

This clone was observed once. The V and J genes are TRBV7-2 and TRBJ2-7; 7 positions match TRBD1. J gave up 7 bases and V 5 bases, and 17 bases lay outside the gene matches. Germline V gene lookup returns CDR1 SGHTA and CDR2 FQGNSA. This CDR3 region has 16 residues. The CDR3 coding sequence is TGTGCCAGCAGCCGCGCCTTTGGGACAGCCGATGGGGAGCAGTACTTC. Translated, it gives CASSRAFGTADGEQYF. Variable domain in full (rest from reference TRBV7-2 and TRBJ2-7): GAGVSQSPSNKVTEKGKDVELRCDPISGHTALYWYRQSLGQGLEFLIYFQGNSAPDKSGLPSDRFSAERTGGSVSTLTIQRTQQEDSAVYLCASSRAFGTADGEQYFGPGTRLTVT.